The 6 T cell receptor beta chains below come from one sample, sequenced in a study of T cells in Graves' hyperthyroidism and ophthalmopathy. From RNA transcripts, TCR beta CDR3 regions were amplified. First-round RT-PCR with HTBI primers amplified the TCR CDR3 region. TCRdb analysed the multiplex PCR reads with MiXCR anew, one entry per CDR3 protein. This repertoire shows roughly 330,000 distinct CDR3 sequences, 16% found once; its top ten account for 33%. The sample comprised blood. The receptor source for this set is a man aged 25-45 years with Graves' hyperthyroidism.

The chain is built from TRBV2 and TRBJ2-6, with a possible D match to TRBD1 (5 bases). The CDR3 runs to 14 residues. V was shortened by 6 bases and J by 0 bases, with 6 bases between the two germline ends. The germline gives CDR1 SNHLY, CDR2 FYNNEI. CDR3 sequence reads: CASRDSSGANVLTF. CDR3 DNA: TGTGCCAGCAGAGACAGCTCTGGGGCCAACGTCCTGACTTTC.

This clonotype was seen more than once but under ten times. The chain employs TRBV6-5 and TRBJ2-7; TRBD1 or TRBD2 may be the D gene (5 bases each). The CDR3 extends over 13 amino acids. The V gene lost 1 base and the J gene lost 6 bases, with 10 bases spanning the gap. Germline CDR1 is MNHEY and CDR2 is SVGAGI. CDR3 coding DNA: TGTGCCAGCAGTTACTTAGGGACCCGCGAGCAGTACTTC. This gives the protein CASSYLGTREQYF.

This chain uses TRBV6-1 with TRBJ1-5, with D perhaps TRBD1 (5 bases). Germline V gene lookup returns CDR1 MNHNS and CDR2 SASEGT. Between the trimmed V and J ends, which lost 1 base and 3 bases, there was a span of 10 bases. The CDR3 extends over 15 amino acids. CDR3 DNA sequence: TGTGCCAGCAGTGAAGTTCAGGGTGTCAATCAGCCCCAGCATTTT. Protein: CASSEVQGVNQPQHF.

This clonotype has ten or more counts. The chain carries TRBV28 and TRBJ2-7; D uncertain. Trimming cost V 3 bases and J 7 bases, with 10 bases left between them. This CDR3 spans 12 amino acids. Germline CDR1 reads MDHEN; CDR2 reads SYDVKM. This CDR3 is CASSLASREQYF. CDR3 nucleotide sequence: TGTGCCAGCAGTTTGGCTAGTAGGGAGCAGTACTTC. Full variable domain (missing parts from reference TRBV28 and TRBJ2-7): DVKVTQSSRYLVKRTGEKVFLECVQDMDHENMFWYRQDPGLGLRLIYFSYDVKMKEKGDIPEGYSVSREKKERFSLILESASTNQTSMYLCASSLASREQYFGPGTRLTVT.

This clonotype was recorded once. The chain carries TRBV19 and TRBJ2-3, with TRBD2 matching over 10 bases. The CDR3 runs to 16 residues. V gave up 6 bases and J gave up 2 bases; unmatched junction bases: 8. The germline V gene has CDR1 LNHDA and CDR2 SQIVND (reference sequence). For the CDR3, the DNA is TGTGCCAGTAGCACCCGGACTAGCGGCTTCACAGATACGCAGTATTTT. Translation: CASSTRTSGFTDTQYF.

This clonotype showed up many times. The chain carries TRBV29-1 and TRBJ1-2; 7 bases are shared with TRBD1. CDR3 length: 16 amino acids. With V trimmed by 4 bases and J by 4 bases, 15 bases remained unmatched. The germline V gene encodes CDR1 SQVTM and CDR2 ANQGSEA. CDR3: CSVVGGGGLGTYGYTF. In DNA form, the CDR3 reads TGCAGCGTTGTAGGGGGCGGGGGCCTCGGAACCTATGGCTACACCTTC.